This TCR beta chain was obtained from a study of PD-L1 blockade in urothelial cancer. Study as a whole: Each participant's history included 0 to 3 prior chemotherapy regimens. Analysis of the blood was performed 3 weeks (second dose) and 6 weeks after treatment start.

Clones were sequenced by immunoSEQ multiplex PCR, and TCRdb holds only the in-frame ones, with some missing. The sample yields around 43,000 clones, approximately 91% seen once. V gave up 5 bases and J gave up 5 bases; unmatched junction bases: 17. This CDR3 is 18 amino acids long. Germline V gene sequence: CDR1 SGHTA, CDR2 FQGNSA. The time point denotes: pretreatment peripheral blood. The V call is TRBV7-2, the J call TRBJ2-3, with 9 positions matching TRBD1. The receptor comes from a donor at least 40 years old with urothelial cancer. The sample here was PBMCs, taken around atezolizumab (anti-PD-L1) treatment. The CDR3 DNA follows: TGTGCCAGCAGCCCGAGGTCCGGGACAGGGAGGTTAGGAGATACGCAGTATTTT. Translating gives CASSPRSGTGRLGDTQYF.